These 16 T cell receptor beta chains were all obtained from the same sample, sequenced in a study of blood T cell repertoires in COVID-19. Data came from immunoSEQ multiplex PCR; TCRdb stores just in-frame clones and leaves some out. The profile covers about 320,000 clones, with 85% appearing a single time and around 2% taken by the ten largest. Specimen: PBMCs or T cells enriched from blood (not recorded which). The receptor source for this set is a woman aged 25-40 years who had been exposed to COVID-19.

The genes are TRBV11-2 and TRBJ2-5; 9 bases fit TRBD1. The CDR3 consists of 14 residues. The J segment lost 5 bases and the V segment lost 5 bases, leaving 6 bases of the junction unmatched. Germline CDR1 and CDR2: SGHAT and FQNNGV. The DNA for the CDR3 is TGTGCCAGCAGCCAGGACAGGGGAGGGGAGACCCAGTACTTC. Protein product: CASSQDRGGETQYF.

The chain recombines TRBV10-1 with TRBJ2-7, with a weak D call TRBD1 (5 bases). Germline loops: CDR1 WNHNN, CDR2 SYGVQD (reference sequence). The CDR3 loop spans 12 amino acids. Trimming removed 4 bases from V and 6 bases from J, with 10 bases in between. CDR3 DNA sequence: TGCGCCAGCAGTGCCAACAGGCGCGAGCAGTACTTC. Protein: CASSANRREQYF.

CDR3 in DNA: TGCGCCAGCAGCTCAACAGGTGGTAGCTCTGGGGCCAACGTCCTGACTTTC. Encoded protein: CASSSTGGSSGANVLTF. The chain has TRBV5-1 and TRBJ2-6; TRBD1 might be the D (5 bases). The germline V gene encodes CDR1 SGHRS and CDR2 YFSETQ. The CDR3 is 17 amino acids. Trimming stripped 3 bases from V and 0 bases from J, with 13 bases between.

The chain recombines TRBV27 with TRBJ1-3, with 7 nucleotides matching TRBD1. V lost 5 bases, J lost 3 bases, and 7 bases stayed unmatched. Germline V gene lookup returns CDR1 MNHEY and CDR2 SMNVEV (reference sequence). This CDR3 has 15 residues. In DNA, the CDR3 is TGTGCCAGCAGTAGAAACAGGGGCGGTGGAAACACCATATATTTT. This codes for CASSRNRGGGNTIYF.

The rearrangement links TRBV29-1 to TRBJ1-3; the D gene is possibly TRBD1 (5 bases). The CDR3 covers 14 residues. Trimming stripped 7 bases from V and 1 base from J, with 14 bases between. Germline-derived CDR1 and CDR2 are SQVTM and ANQGSEA. The CDR3: CSAHRGGSGNTIYF. DNA of the CDR3: TGCAGCGCCCACCGGGGGGGGTCTGGAAACACCATATATTTT.

V and J are TRBV5-4 and TRBJ1-1, with a tentative D call TRBD1 (5 bases). V was trimmed by 4 bases and J by 4 bases, leaving 11 bases between them. The CDR3 length is 13 residues. Germline V CDR1 and CDR2: SGHNT, YYREEE (reference sequence). The DNA of the CDR3 is TGTGCCAGCAGCGGGGCTAAGAGCACTGAAGCTTTCTTT. Its protein is CASSGAKSTEAFF.

This clone appeared a few times. This rearrangement joins TRBV2 to TRBJ2-5; 7 nucleotides align to TRBD2. The CDR3 is made up of 13 amino acids. Germline CDR1 reads SNHLY; CDR2 reads FYNNEI. V lost 8 bases and J lost 4; bases outside the gene matches: 7. CDR3 coding DNA: TGTGCCAGCTCGCCGGGACTATCAGAGACCCAGTACTTC. This sequence encodes CASSPGLSETQYF.

V usage is TRBV19 and J usage is TRBJ2-3, with D maybe TRBD2 (6 bases). The V gene's germline CDR1 is LNHDA and CDR2 SQIVND (reference sequence). V lost 5 bases and J lost 7, with 10 bases in between. This CDR3 is built from 12 residues. CDR3 region: CASSSGGNTQYF. The CDR3 coding sequence is TGTGCCAGTAGTTCCGGGGGAAATACGCAGTATTTT. Looking up the rest from reference TRBV19 and TRBJ2-3 gives the full variable domain: DGGITQSPKYLFRKEGQNVTLSCEQNLNHDAMYWYRQDPGQGLRLIYYSQIVNDFQKGDIAEGYSVSREKKESFPLTVTSAQKNPTAFYLCASSSGGNTQYFGPGTRLTVL.

The J gene is TRBJ1-2, the V gene TRBV27; 12 bases are a match to TRBD1. V lost 4 bases and J lost 1; bases outside the gene matches: 7. The CDR3 covers 17 residues. Germline-derived CDR1 and CDR2 are MNHEY and SMNVEV (reference sequence). CDR3 in amino acids: CASSSPGTGGLNYGYTF. The CDR3 DNA is TGTGCCAGCAGTTCACCCGGGACAGGGGGCCTTAACTATGGCTACACCTTC.

Notes on this clone: One junction end disagrees with the germline gene, perhaps due to a read error. The J gene is TRBJ2-3, the V gene TRBV11-2, with a tentative D call TRBD2 (6 bases). This CDR3 is 14 amino acids long. Per the germline V gene, CDR1 is SGHAT and CDR2 is FQNNGV. The CDR3 nucleotides are TGTGCCAGCCGCTTTAGCGGTGCAGGAGATACGCAGTATTTT. It specifies CASRFSGAGDTQYF. The whole variable domain, remainder taken from reference TRBV11-2 and TRBJ2-3, is EAGVAQSPRYKIIEKRQSVAFWCNPISGHATLYWYQQILGQGPKLLIQFQNNGVVDDSQLPKDRFSAERLKGVDSTLKIQPAKLEDSAVYLCASRFSGAGDTQYFGPGTRLTVL.

V gene TRBV28 combines with J gene TRBJ2-5; D not certain. The length of the CDR3 is 15 residues. Germline V lookup: CDR1 MDHEN, CDR2 SYDVKM. The V end was cut by 4 bases, the J end by 0 bases, with 12 bases between. CDR3 DNA sequence: TGTGCCAGCAGTTCCCCCCAGAAGTACCAAGAGACCCAGTACTTC. It specifies CASSSPQKYQETQYF.

The CDR3 is CAISTGFGTDTQYF. The CDR3 DNA sequence: TGTGCCATCTCGACAGGGTTTGGCACAGATACGCAGTATTTT. This sequence joins TRBV2 and TRBJ2-3; 7 bases line up with TRBD1. Trimming took 10 bases from V and 1 from J; bases not matched to a gene: 8. Looked up from germline, CDR1 is SNHLY and CDR2 is FYNNEI. There are 14 residues in the CDR3.

This sequence joins TRBV27 and TRBJ2-1, with D perhaps TRBD1 (5 bases). Germline CDR1 is MNHEY and CDR2 is SMNVEV (reference sequence). V lost 2 bases, J lost 6 bases, and 8 bases lay in between. CDR3 length: 13 residues. The CDR3 here is CASSLRRVNEQFF. In nucleotides, the CDR3 is TGTGCCAGCAGTTTACGCAGGGTCAATGAGCAGTTCTTC.

The chain joins TRBV19 to TRBJ1-1; the D gene is possibly TRBD1 (5 bases). The CDR3 is made up of 18 amino acids. Trimming removed 7 bases from V and 1 base from J, with 25 bases in between. Germline V gene lookup returns CDR1 LNHDA and CDR2 SQIVND (reference sequence). CDR3 in amino acids: CASTISGAGTSPNTEAFF. The CDR3 DNA follows: TGTGCCAGTACCATTAGTGGGGCAGGCACCTCTCCGAACACTGAAGCTTTCTTT.

CDR3 in DNA: TGTGCCAGCAATAGACAGGATGGAAACACCATATATTTT. Amino acid sequence: CASNRQDGNTIYF. The chain recombines TRBV2 with TRBJ1-3; maybe TRBD1 (6 bases). CDR1 SNHLY and CDR2 FYNNEI come from the germline V gene. V shed 7 bases and J shed 3 bases, with 10 bases lying between them. The CDR3 runs to 13 residues.

This sequence joins TRBV6-5 and TRBJ2-2; perhaps TRBD2 as D (6 bases). The CDR3 has 15 residues. CDR1 and CDR2 from the germline V gene are MNHEY and SVGAGI. Trimming cost V 7 bases and J 1 base, with 13 bases left between them. For the CDR3, the DNA is TGTGCCAGCATGGTATGGAGGGGGAACACCGGGGAGCTGTTTTTT. Amino acids: CASMVWRGNTGELFF.